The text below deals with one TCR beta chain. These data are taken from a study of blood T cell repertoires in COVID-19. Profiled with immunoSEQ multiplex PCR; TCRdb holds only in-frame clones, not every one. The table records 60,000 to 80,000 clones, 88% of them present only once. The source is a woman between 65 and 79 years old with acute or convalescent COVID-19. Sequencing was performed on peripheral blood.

Here the CDR3 reads CASSKGPYRGLRGAEIPGANVLTF. Written as DNA, the CDR3 is TGTGCCAGCAGCAAAGGCCCTTACCGGGGGCTCAGGGGGGCTGAAATTCCTGGGGCCAACGTCCTGACTTTC. The chain combines TRBV21-1 with TRBJ2-6; the table gives TRBD1 as D, unverified against the DNA. TRBV21-1 is shown as a pseudogene. The CDR3 runs to 24 residues.